The 13 T cell receptor beta chains reported below all come from one sample, sequenced in a study of blood T cell repertoires in COVID-19. TCRdb's copy holds only in-frame clones and misses some; the assay was immunoSEQ multiplex PCR. The data contain 95,000 to 110,000 clones, roughly 90% of them singletons. The source material was peripheral blood. The receptors originated from a man aged 40-49 years with active or convalescent COVID-19.

V and J are TRBV30 and TRBJ2-1; 10 nucleotides align to TRBD2. Losses at the gene ends were 1 base for V and 9 bases for J; bases not matched to a gene: 3. The CDR3 covers 13 residues. The germline V gene encodes CDR1 GTSNPN and CDR2 SVGIG (reference sequence). CDR3 residues: CAWSASGSSEQFF. The CDR3 DNA reads as TGTGCCTGGAGTGCTAGCGGGAGTTCTGAGCAGTTCTTC.

This rearrangement joins TRBV5-1 to TRBJ2-5; 10 bases align to TRBD2. Germline-derived CDR1 and CDR2 are SGHRS and YFSETQ. With V trimmed by 5 bases and J by 6 bases, 7 bases remained unmatched. The length of the CDR3 is 14 residues. The CDR3 loop is CASRPSGSRQTQYF. DNA for the CDR3: TGCGCCAGCAGACCTAGCGGGAGTAGGCAGACCCAGTACTTC. Full variable domain (remainder filled in from reference TRBV5-1 and TRBJ2-5): KAGVTQTPRYLIKTRGQQVTLSCSPISGHRSVSWYQQTPGQGLQFLFEYFSETQRNKGNFPGRFSGRQFSNSRSEMNVSTLELGDSALYLCASRPSGSRQTQYFGPGTRLLVL.

The chain is built from TRBV6-5 and TRBJ1-3; unclear D gene. Trimming shortened V by 0 bases and J by 0 bases, and 9 bases separated the two germline ends. This CDR3 is built from 16 residues. Germline V lookup: CDR1 MNHEY, CDR2 SVGAGI. The CDR3 reads CASSYSSPSSGNTIYF. CDR3 in DNA: TGTGCCAGCAGTTACTCTTCACCCAGCTCTGGAAACACCATATATTTT.

This chain joins TRBV9 and TRBJ2-2; 9 positions agree with TRBD1. The CDR3 is made up of 16 amino acids. Trimming cost V 4 bases and J 2 bases; bases outside gene matches: 6. Germline assignment: CDR1 SGDLS and CDR2 YYNGEE. In nucleotides, the CDR3 is TGTGCCAGCAGCATGACAGGGGGGATCAACACCGGGGAGCTGTTTTTT. As protein: CASSMTGGINTGELFF.

The chain carries TRBV29-1 and TRBJ2-5, with 7 bases aligning to TRBD1. CDR1 and CDR2 from the germline V gene are SQVTM and ANQGSEA. The length of the CDR3 is 12 residues. The ends lost 5 bases at V and 2 bases at J; junction bases unmatched: 2. The CDR3 loop reads CSVPGQQETQYF. CDR3 nucleotides: TGCAGCGTTCCGGGACAGCAAGAGACCCAGTACTTC.

The chain is built from TRBV4-1 and TRBJ1-5; possible D gene TRBD1, 6 bases. Trimming took 4 bases from V and 7 from J, leaving 14 bases between them. Germline V gene data show CDR1 as MGHRA and CDR2 as YSYEKL. The CDR3 consists of 14 residues. CDR3 in amino acids: CASSPLQGWQPQHF. CDR3 DNA sequence: TGCGCCAGCAGCCCTCTACAGGGATGGCAGCCCCAGCATTTT.

The chain couples TRBV5-1 to TRBJ2-1, with TRBD2 matching 8 bases. J lost 4 bases, V lost 0 bases, and 3 bases had no gene match. CDR1 is SGHRS and CDR2 is YFSETQ in the germline V gene. The CDR3 length is 15 residues. The CDR3 here is CASSLDQREYNEQFF. CDR3 bases: TGCGCCAGCAGCTTGGATCAGCGGGAGTACAATGAGCAGTTCTTC. The full variable domain, with the rest looked up from reference TRBV5-1 and TRBJ2-1, is KAGVTQTPRYLIKTRGQQVTLSCSPISGHRSVSWYQQTPGQGLQFLFEYFSETQRNKGNFPGRFSGRQFSNSRSEMNVSTLELGDSALYLCASSLDQREYNEQFFGPGTRLTVL.

The chain recombines TRBV10-3 with TRBJ2-1; 10 nucleotides match TRBD2. The ends lost 3 bases at V and 5 bases at J; junction bases unmatched: 10. Germline CDR1 ENHRY, CDR2 SYGVKD. The CDR3 has 17 amino acids. The CDR3 nucleotides are TGTGCCATCAGTGAAACCCCTAGCGGGAGCGTTGACAATGAGCAGTTCTTC. As protein: CAISETPSGSVDNEQFF.

The chain carries TRBV27 and TRBJ2-1; 8 nucleotides agree with TRBD2. In germline, CDR1 is MNHEY, CDR2 SMNVEV (reference sequence). CDR3 length: 15 residues. J was trimmed by 1 base and V by 6 bases; bases with no gene match: 5. As DNA, the CDR3 is TGTGCCAGCAGGCACACTAGCGGATCCTACAATGAGCAGTTCTTC. It yields the protein CASRHTSGSYNEQFF.

The V call is TRBV7-9, the J call TRBJ1-2, with D possibly matching TRBD1 (5 bases). The CDR3 has 13 residues. Trimming took off 5 bases at V and 4 bases at J, with 11 bases between the two ends. Germline V gene sequence: CDR1 SEHNR, CDR2 FQNEAQ (reference sequence). Here the CDR3 DNA reads TGTGCCAGCAGCCCCAGGGCTGGCTATGGCTACACCTTC. It yields the protein CASSPRAGYGYTF.

The chain links TRBV29-1 to TRBJ2-1; 8 bases align to TRBD2. The germline V gene encodes CDR1 SQVTM and CDR2 ANQGSEA. The CDR3 spans 14 residues. V trimming: 5 bases; J trimming: 8 bases; junction bases outside the gene matches: 11. The CDR3 region has the DNA TGCAGCGTTACAGGGACTAGGAGTTTTGATGAGCAGTTCTTC. Its protein is CSVTGTRSFDEQFF.

The gene calls are TRBV5-1 and TRBJ2-2; 12 positions match TRBD2. CDR3 size: 18 residues. The germline V gene has CDR1 SGHRS and CDR2 YFSETQ. V was clipped by 6 bases and J by 4 bases; unmatched bases: 13. The CDR3 reads CASTRLAGDGGRTGELFF. The CDR3 DNA reads as TGCGCCAGCACCCGACTAGCGGGAGACGGGGGACGCACCGGGGAGCTGTTTTTT.

This clone was detected a few times. The J gene is TRBJ2-1, the V gene TRBV7-9; no clear D. The CDR3 has 12 amino acids. The V gene's germline CDR1 is SEHNR and CDR2 FQNEAQ (reference sequence). V was cut by 6 bases and J by 8 bases, with 11 bases left in between. CDR3 sequence: CASSRPRDEQFF. The CDR3 nucleotides are TGTGCCAGCAGTCGACCCCGGGATGAGCAGTTCTTC.